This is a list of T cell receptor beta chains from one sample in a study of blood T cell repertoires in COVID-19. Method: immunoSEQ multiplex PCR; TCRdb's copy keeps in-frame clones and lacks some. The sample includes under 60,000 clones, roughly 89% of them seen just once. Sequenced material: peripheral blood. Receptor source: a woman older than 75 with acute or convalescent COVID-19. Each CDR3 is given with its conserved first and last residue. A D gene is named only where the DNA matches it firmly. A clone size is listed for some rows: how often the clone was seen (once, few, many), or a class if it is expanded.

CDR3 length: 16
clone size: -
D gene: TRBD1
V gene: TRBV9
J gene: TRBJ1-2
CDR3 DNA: TGTGCCAGCAGCGTAGGAGGGTCAGGGGGCGACTATGGCTACACCTTC
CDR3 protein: CASSVGGSGGDYGYTF

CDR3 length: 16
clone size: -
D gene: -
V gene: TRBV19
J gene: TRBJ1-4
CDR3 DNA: TGTGCCAGTAGTATCCAGAGGAGGAGGACTAATGAAAAACTGTTTTTT
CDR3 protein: CASSIQRRRTNEKLFF

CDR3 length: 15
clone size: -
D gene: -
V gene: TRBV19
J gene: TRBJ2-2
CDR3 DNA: TGTGCCAGTAGTATAAGGGGAAGGGGCACCGGGGAGCTGTTTTTT
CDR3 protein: CASSIRGRGTGELFF

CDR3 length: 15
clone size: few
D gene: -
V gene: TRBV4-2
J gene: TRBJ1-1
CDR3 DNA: TGTGCCAGCAGCCAAGAAGGGAGTTATAACACTGAAGCTTTCTTT
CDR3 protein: CASSQEGSYNTEAFF

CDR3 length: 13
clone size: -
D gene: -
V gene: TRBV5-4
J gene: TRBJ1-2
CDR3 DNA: TGTGCCAGCAGCTTGGACAGCAACTATGGCTACACCTTC
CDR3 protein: CASSLDSNYGYTF

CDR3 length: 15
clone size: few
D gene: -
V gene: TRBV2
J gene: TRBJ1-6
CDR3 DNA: TGTGCCAGCAGTGCTCGGGGTCCCTATAATTCACCCCTCCACTTT
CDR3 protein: CASSARGPYNSPLHF

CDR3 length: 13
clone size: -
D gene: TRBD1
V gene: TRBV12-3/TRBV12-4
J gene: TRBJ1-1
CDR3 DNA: TGTGCCAGCACCAGAGGGGGCAACACTGAAGCTTTCTTT
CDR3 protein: CASTRGGNTEAFF

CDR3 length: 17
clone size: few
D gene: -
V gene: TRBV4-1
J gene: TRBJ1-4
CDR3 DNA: TGCGCCAGCAGCCAAGAGGGGACACGGCCACGAGGTGAAAAACTGTTTTTT
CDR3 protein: CASSQEGTRPRGEKLFF

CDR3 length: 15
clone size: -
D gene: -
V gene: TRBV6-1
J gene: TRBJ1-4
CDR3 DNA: TGTGCCAGCAGTGAAATACGAGGCCAAACCGGAAAACTGTTTTTT
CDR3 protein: CASSEIRGQTGKLFF

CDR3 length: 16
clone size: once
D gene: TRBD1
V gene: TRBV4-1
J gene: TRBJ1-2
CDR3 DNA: TGCGCCAGCAGTCAGACCGGGACAGGTCCTAACTATGGCTACACCTTC
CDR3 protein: CASSQTGTGPNYGYTF

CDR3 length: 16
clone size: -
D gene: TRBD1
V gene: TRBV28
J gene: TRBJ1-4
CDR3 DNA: TGTGCCAGTATGACCGGGGGGACAGGCAGGTTTGGAAGGCTGTTTTTT
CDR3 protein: CASMTGGTGRFGRLFF

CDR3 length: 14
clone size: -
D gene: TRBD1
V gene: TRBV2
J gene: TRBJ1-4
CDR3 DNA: TGTGCCAGCAGCCCCGGGACAGGGGTCGAAAAACTGTTTTTT
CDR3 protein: CASSPGTGVEKLFF

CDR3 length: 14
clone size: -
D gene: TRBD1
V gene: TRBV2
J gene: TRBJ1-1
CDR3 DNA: TGTGCCAGCACCTCGGACAGGGGTCGGACTGAAGCTTTCTTT
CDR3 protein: CASTSDRGRTEAFF

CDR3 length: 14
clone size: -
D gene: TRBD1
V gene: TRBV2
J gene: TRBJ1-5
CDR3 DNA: TGTGCCAGCAGTGGGACAGGGGGTAGCCAGCCCCAGCATTTT
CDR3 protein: CASSGTGGSQPQHF

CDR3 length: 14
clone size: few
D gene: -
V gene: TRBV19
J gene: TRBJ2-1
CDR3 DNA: TGTGCCAGTAGGACACAGAGCTCCTACAATGAGCAGTTCTTC
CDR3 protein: CASRTQSSYNEQFF

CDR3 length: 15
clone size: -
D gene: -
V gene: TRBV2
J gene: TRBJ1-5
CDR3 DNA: TGTGCCAGCAGGCCGGGACTCGCAAACAATCAGCCCCAGCATTTT
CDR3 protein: CASRPGLANNQPQHF

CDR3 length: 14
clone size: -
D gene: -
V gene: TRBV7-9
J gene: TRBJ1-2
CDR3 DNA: TGTGCCAGCAGCTTAGGCGGCAGTCACTATGGCTACACCTTC
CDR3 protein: CASSLGGSHYGYTF

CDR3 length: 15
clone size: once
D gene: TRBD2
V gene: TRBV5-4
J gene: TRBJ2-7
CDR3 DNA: TGTGCCAGCAGCTTGGTGGGACTAGCGGGGGACGAGCAGTACTTC
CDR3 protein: CASSLVGLAGDEQYF

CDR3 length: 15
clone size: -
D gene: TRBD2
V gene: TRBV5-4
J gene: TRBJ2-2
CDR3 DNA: TGTGCCAGCAGCCTCCCGGGACTAGCGGGAGGCGGGTTGTTTTTT
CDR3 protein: CASSLPGLAGGGLFF

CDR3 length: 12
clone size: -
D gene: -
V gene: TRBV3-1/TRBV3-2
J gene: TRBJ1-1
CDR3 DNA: TGTGCCACCCTAGGCGAGAACACTGAAGCTTTCTTT
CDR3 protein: CATLGENTEAFF

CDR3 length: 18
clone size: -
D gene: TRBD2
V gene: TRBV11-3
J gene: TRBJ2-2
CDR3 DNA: TGTGCCAGCAGCCATTCGCGCGGGGGGGCGGTCCCCACCGGGGAGCTGTTTTTT
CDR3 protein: CASSHSRGGAVPTGELFF

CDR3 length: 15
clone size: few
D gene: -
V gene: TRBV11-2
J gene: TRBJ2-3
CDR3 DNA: TGTGCCAGCAGCTTAGAAAGGGGGAGCACAGATACGCAGTATTTT
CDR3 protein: CASSLERGSTDTQYF

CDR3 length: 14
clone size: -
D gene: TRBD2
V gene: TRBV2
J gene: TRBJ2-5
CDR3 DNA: TGTGCCAGCTCCCCCCAGCGGGGACAAGAGACCCAGTACTTC
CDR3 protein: CASSPQRGQETQYF

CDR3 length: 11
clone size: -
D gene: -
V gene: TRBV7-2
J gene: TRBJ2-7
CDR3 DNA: TGTGCCAGCACCCTAACCTACGAGCAGTACTTC
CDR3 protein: CASTLTYEQYF

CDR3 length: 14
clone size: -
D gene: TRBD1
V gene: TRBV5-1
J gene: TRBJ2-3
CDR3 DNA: TGCGCCAGCAGCCTGGACAGGACGGCAGATACGCAGTATTTT
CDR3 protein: CASSLDRTADTQYF

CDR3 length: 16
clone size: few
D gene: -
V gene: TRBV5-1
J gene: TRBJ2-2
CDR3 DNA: TGCGCCAGCAGCCAGCAATTCGACAGCAACACCGGGGAGCTGTTTTTT
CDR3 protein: CASSQQFDSNTGELFF

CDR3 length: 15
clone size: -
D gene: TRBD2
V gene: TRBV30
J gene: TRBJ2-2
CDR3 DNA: TGTGCCTGGAGTCGGGGGGAGGAGAACACCGGGGAGCTGTTTTTT
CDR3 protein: CAWSRGEENTGELFF

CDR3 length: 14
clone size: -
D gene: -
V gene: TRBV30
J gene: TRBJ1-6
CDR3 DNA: TGTGCCTGGATGGGGGGGATCGCTAATTCACCCCTCCACTTT
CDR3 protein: CAWMGGIANSPLHF

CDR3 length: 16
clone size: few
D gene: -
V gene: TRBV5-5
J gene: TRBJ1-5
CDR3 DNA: TGTGCCAGCAGCCCCGGGGGAGGGACGCTCAATCAGCCCCAGCATTTT
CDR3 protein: CASSPGGGTLNQPQHF

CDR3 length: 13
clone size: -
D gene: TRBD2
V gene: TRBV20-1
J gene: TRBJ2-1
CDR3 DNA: TGCAGTGCTAGTCTAGCGGGGACGAATGAGCAGTTCTTC
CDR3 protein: CSASLAGTNEQFF

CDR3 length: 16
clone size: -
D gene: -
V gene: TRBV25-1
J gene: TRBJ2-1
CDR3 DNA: TGTGCCAGCAGTGATTTGGGAAGGGGTGACTACAATGAGCAGTTCTTC
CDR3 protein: CASSDLGRGDYNEQFF

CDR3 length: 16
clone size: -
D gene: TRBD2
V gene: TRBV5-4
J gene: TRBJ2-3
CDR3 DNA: TGTGCCAGCAGCTCGGGTCTCGGGGGGGTCACAGATACGCAGTATTTT
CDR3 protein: CASSSGLGGVTDTQYF

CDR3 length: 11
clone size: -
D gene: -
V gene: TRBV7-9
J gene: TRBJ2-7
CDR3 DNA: TGTGCCAGCAGCAGACTCTACGAGCAGTACTTC
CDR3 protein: CASSRLYEQYF

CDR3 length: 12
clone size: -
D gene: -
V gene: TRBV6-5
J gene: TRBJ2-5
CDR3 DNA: TGTGCCAGCACGCCTAGCCAAGAGACCCAGTACTTC
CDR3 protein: CASTPSQETQYF

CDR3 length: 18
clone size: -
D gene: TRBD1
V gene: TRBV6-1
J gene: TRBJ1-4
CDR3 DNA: TGTGCCAGCAGTGAATCAAGGGGCTGGACAGGGGAAGATGAAAAACTGTTTTTT
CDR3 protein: CASSESRGWTGEDEKLFF

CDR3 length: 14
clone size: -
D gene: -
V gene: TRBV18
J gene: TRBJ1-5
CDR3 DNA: TGTGCCAGCTCACGGGGGGATAGCAATCAGCCCCAGCATTTT
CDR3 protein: CASSRGDSNQPQHF

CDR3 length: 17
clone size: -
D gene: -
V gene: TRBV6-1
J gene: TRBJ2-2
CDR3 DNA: TGTGCCAGCAGTGAAGATTGGATGACTTCGAACACCGGGGAGCTGTTTTTT
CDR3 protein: CASSEDWMTSNTGELFF

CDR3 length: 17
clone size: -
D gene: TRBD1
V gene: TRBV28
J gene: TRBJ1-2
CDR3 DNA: TGTGCCAGCAGTCTGACTCCTGCCGGGACAGGATACTATGGCTACACCTTC
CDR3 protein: CASSLTPAGTGYYGYTF

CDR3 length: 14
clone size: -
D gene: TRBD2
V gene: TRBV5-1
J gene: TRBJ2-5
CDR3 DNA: TGCGCCAGCAGCTCCGGACTAGCGACAGAGACCCAGTACTTC
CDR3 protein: CASSSGLATETQYF

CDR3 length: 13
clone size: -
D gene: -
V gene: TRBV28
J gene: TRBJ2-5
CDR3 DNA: TGTGCCAGCAGCACGACAGCCACGGAGACCCAGTACTTC
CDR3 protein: CASSTTATETQYF

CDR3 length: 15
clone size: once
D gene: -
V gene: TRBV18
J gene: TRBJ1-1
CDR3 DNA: TGTGCCAGCTCACCAGGGGCCAGCCTGTACACTGAAGCTTTCTTT
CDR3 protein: CASSPGASLYTEAFF

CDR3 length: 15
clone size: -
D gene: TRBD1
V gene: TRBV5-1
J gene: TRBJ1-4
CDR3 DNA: TGCGCCAGCAGCCGACAGGGGAGGGAAAATGAAAAACTGTTTTTT
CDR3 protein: CASSRQGRENEKLFF

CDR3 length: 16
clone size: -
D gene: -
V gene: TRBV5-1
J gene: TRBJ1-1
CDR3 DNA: TGCGCCAGCAGCTTACGATCCAGGGGAGGGGGCACTGAAGCTTTCTTT
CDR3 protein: CASSLRSRGGGTEAFF

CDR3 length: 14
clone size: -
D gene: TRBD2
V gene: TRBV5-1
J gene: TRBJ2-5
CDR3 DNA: TGCGCCAGCAGCCGCGAACTAGCGGGGGGAATCCAGTACTTC
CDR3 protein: CASSRELAGGIQYF

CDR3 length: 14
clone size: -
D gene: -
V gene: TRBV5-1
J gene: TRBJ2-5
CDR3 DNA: TGCGCCAGCAGCTTGGCGGGGAGCCAAGAGACCCAGTACTTC
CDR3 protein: CASSLAGSQETQYF

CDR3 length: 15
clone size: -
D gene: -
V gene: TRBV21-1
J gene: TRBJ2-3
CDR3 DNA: TGTGCCAGCAGCAAACTAGCGCTACCCTCAGATACGCAGTATTTT
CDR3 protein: CASSKLALPSDTQYF

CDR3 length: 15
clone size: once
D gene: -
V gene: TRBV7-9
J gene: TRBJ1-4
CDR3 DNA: TGTGCCAGCAGCCGTACGGACGGGAGGAGTGAAAAACTGTTTTTT
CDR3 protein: CASSRTDGRSEKLFF

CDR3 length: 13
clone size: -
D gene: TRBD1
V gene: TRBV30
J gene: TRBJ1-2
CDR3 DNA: TGTGCCTGGAGTGCAGACAGGGCCTATGGCTACACCTTC
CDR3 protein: CAWSADRAYGYTF

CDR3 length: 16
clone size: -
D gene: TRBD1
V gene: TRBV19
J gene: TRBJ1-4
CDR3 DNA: TGTGCCAGTACCAGGGGGGTTGGGGCCGGCGGTGAAAAACTGTTTTTT
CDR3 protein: CASTRGVGAGGEKLFF

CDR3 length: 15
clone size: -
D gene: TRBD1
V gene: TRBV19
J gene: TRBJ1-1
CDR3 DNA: TGTGCCAGTAGTAAAGACAGGGCGCCGAACACTGAAGCTTTCTTT
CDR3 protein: CASSKDRAPNTEAFF

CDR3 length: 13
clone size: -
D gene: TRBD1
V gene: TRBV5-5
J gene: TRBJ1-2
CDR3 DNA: TGTGCCAGCAGCCAGGGACAGGGGGATGGCTACACCTTC
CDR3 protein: CASSQGQGDGYTF